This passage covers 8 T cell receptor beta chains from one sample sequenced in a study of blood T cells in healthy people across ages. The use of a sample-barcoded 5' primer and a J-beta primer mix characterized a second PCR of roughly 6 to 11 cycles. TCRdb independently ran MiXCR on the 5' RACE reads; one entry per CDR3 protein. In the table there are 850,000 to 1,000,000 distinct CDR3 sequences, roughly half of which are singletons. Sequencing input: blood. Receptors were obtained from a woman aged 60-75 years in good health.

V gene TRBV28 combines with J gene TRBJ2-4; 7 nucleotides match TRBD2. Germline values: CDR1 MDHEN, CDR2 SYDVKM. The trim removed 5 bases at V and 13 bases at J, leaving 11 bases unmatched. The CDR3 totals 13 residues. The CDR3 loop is CASSRAGTMEQYF. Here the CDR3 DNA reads TGTGCCAGCAGTAGAGCGGGGACGATGGAGCAGTACTTC. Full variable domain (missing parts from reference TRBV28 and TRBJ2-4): DVKVTQSSRYLVKRTGEKVFLECVQDMDHENMFWYRQDPGLGLRLIYFSYDVKMKEKGDIPEGYSVSREKKERFSLILESASTNQTSMYLCASSRAGTMEQYFGAGTRLSVL.

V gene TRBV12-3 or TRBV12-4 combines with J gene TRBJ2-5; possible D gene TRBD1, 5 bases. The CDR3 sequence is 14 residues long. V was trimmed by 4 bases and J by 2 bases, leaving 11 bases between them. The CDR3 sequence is CASSYQGMQETQYF. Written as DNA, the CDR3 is TGTGCCAGCAGTTACCAGGGTATGCAAGAGACCCAGTACTTC.

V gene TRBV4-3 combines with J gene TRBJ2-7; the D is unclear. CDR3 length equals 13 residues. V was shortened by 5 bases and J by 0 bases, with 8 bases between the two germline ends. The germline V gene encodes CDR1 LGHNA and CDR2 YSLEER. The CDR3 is CASSGPYSYEQYF. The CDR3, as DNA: TGCGCCAGCAGCGGACCCTACTCCTACGAGCAGTACTTC.

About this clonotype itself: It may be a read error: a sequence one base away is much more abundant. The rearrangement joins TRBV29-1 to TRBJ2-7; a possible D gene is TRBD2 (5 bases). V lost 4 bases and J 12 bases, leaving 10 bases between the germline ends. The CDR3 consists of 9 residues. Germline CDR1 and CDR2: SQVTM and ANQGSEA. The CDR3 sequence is CSVGETRYF. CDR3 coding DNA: TGCAGCGTTGGGGAGACCCGGTACTTC.

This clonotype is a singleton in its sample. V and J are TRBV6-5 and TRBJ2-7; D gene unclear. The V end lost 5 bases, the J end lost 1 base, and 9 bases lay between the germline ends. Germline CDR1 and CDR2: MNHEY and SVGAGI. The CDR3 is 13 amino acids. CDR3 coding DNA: TGTGCCAGCAGTAAAGTAATATCCTACGAGCAGTACTTC. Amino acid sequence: CASSKVISYEQYF.

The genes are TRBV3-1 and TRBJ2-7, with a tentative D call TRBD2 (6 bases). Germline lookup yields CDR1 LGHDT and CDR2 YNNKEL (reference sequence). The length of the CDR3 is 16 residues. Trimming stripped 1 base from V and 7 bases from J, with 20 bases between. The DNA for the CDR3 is TGTGCCAGCAGCCAAGTCCCAGCGCGGAGGGAAAATGAGCAGTACTTC. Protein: CASSQVPARRENEQYF.

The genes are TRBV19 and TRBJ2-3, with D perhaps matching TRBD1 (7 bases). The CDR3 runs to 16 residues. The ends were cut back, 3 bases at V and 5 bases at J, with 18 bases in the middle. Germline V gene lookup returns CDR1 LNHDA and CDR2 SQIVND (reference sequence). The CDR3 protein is CASSIPNRGAGDTQYF. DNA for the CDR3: TGTGCCAGTAGTATCCCAAACAGGGGAGCGGGAGATACGCAGTATTTT.

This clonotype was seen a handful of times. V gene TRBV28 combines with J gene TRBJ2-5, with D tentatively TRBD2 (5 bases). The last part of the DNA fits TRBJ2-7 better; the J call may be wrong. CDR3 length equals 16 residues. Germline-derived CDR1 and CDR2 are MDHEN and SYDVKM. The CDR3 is CASSLSGSQLLYEQYF. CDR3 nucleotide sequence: TGTGCCAGCAGTTTATCGGGGTCCCAACTACTTTACGAGCAGTACTTC.